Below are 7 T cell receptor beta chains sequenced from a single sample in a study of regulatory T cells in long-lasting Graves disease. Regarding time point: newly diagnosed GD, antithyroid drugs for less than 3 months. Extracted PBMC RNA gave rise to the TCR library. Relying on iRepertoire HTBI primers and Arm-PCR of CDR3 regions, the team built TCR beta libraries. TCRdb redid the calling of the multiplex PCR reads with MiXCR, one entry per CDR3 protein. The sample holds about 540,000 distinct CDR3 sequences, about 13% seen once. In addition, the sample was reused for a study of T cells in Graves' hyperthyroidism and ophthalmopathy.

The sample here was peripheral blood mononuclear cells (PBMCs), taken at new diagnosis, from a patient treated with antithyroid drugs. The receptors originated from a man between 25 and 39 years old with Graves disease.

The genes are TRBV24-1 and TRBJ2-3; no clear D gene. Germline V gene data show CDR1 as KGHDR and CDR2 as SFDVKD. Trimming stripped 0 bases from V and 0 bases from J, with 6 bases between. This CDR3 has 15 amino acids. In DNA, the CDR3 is TGTGCCACCAGTGATTTGGACTCTAGCACAGATACGCAGTATTTT. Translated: CATSDLDSSTDTQYF.

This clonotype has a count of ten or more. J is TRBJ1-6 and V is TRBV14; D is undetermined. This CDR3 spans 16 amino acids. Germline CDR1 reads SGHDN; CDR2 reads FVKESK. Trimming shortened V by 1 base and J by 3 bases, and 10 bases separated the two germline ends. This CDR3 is CASSQAPGLYNSPLHF. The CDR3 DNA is TGTGCCAGCAGCCAAGCTCCTGGGCTCTATAATTCACCCCTCCACTTT.

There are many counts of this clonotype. CDR3 sequence reads: CASSSQGLYEQYF. DNA of the CDR3: TGTGCCAGCAGTTCACAGGGTCTCTACGAGCAGTACTTC. The V call is TRBV27, the J call TRBJ2-7, with D perhaps TRBD1 (6 bases). Trimming removed 4 bases at V and 3 bases at J, with 10 bases between. Germline assignment: CDR1 MNHEY and CDR2 SMNVEV (reference sequence). The CDR3 consists of 13 residues.

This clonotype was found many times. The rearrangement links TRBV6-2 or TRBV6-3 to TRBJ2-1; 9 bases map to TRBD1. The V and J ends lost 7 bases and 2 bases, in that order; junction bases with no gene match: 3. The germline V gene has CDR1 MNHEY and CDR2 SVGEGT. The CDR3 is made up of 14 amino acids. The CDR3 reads CASKDRGPYNEQFF. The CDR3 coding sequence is TGTGCCAGCAAGGACAGGGGACCCTACAATGAGCAGTTCTTC.

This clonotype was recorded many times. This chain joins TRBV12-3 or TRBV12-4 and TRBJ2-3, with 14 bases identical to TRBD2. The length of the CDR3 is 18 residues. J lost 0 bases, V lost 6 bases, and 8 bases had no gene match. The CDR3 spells CASRPRLAGGVSTDTQYF. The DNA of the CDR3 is TGTGCCAGCAGACCTAGACTAGCGGGAGGGGTGAGCACAGATACGCAGTATTTT.

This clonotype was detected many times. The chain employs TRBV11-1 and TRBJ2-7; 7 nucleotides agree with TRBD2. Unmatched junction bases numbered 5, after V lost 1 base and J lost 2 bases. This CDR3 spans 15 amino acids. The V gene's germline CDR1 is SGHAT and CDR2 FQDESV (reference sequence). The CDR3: CASSLDGGITYEQYF. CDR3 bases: TGTGCCAGCAGCTTAGACGGGGGGATTACCTACGAGCAGTACTTC. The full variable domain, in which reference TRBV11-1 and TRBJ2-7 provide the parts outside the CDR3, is EAEVAQSPRYKITEKSQAVAFWCDPISGHATLYWYRQILGQGPELLVQFQDESVVDDSQLPKDRFSAERLKGVDSTLKIQPAELGDSAMYLCASSLDGGITYEQYFGPGTRLTVT.

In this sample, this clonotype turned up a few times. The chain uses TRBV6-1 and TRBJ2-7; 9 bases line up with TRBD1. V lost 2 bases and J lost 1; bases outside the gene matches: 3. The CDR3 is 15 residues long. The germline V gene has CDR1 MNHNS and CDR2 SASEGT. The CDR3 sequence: CASSEPGQGSYEQYF. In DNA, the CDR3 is TGTGCCAGCAGTGAACCGGGACAGGGATCCTACGAGCAGTACTTC.